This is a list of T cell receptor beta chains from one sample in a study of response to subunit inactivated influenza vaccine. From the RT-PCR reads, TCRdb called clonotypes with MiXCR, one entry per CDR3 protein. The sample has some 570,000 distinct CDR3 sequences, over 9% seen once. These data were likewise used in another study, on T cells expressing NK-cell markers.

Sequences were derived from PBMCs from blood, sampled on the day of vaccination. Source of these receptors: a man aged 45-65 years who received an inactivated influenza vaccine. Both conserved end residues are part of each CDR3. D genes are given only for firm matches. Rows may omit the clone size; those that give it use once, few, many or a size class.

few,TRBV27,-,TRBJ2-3,TGTGCCAGCAGGGCCGGGCTAGTCGGCACAGATACGCAGTATTTT,CASRAGLVGTDTQYF
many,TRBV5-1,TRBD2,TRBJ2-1,TGCGCCAGCAGCTTGTTGGTAGCGGGAGAGAATGAGCAGTTCTTC,CASSLLVAGENEQFF
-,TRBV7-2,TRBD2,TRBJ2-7,TGTGCCAGCAGCTTTCGGACTAGCGGGAGGCAGGGGTTCGAGCAGTACTTC,CASSFRTSGRQGFEQYF
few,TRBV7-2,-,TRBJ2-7,TGTGCCAGCAGCTTAGCGGCGGGGATAGAGTACGAGCAGTACTTC,CASSLAAGIEYEQYF
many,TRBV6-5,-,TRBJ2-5,TGTGCCAGCAGTTACTCTTCAGGGTCAGAGACCCAGTACTTC,CASSYSSGSETQYF
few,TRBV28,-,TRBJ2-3,TGTGCCAGCAGTTTTCCCATGCCAGATACGCAGTATTTT,CASSFPMPDTQYF
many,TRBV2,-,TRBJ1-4,TGTGCCAGCAAGCCCCCCGCCAGCGAGACAACTAATGAAAAACTGTTTTTT,CASKPPASETTNEKLFF
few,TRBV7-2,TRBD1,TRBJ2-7,TGTGCCAGCAGCCTGACAGGGGCGAGCTCCTACGAGCAGTACTTC,CASSLTGASSYEQYF
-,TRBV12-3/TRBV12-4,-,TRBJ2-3,TGTGCCAGCAGTTTGGGACTGGCCGGGGTGAATACGCAGTATTTT,CASSLGLAGVNTQYF
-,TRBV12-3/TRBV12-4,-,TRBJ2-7,TGTGCCAGCAGTTTAAGGGGGGACAGTACCTACGAGCAGTACTTC,CASSLRGDSTYEQYF
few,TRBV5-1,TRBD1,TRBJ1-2,TGCGCCAGCAGCGGCGGACAGGGCGGAGGCTACACCTTC,CASSGGQGGGYTF
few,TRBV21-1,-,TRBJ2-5,TGTGCCAGCAGCAAGGCTAGCGGGGGCCACCAAGAGACCCAGTACTTC,CASSKASGGHQETQYF
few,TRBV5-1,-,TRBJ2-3,TGCGCCAGCAGCTCGGGACAAAACACAGATACGCAGTATTTT,CASSSGQNTDTQYF
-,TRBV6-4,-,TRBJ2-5,TGTGCCAGCTGTGATACGGTAGGAGAGACCCAGTACTTC,CASCDTVGETQYF
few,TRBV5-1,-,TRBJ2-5,TGCGCCAGCAGGGGACCCAACCAAGAGACCCAGTACTTC,CASRGPNQETQYF
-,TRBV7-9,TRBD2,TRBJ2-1,TGTGCCAGCAGCCGAGGGACTAGCGAAGCCTACAATGAGCAGTTCTTC,CASSRGTSEAYNEQFF